These 32 T cell receptor beta chains share one sample of origin, sequenced in a study of cytomegalovirus exposure and HLA in healthy donors. Primers included in the PCR were 60 Vbeta and 13 Jbeta primers. Assay: immunoSEQ multiplex PCR; the TCRdb copy retains only in-frame clones and omits some. This repertoire shows about 150,000 clones, 70% to 90% found once; its top ten account for about 2.4%. The sample comprised PBMCs. These receptors were collected from a male donor in good health and CMV-seronegative.

The rearrangement uses TRBV29-1 and TRBJ2-3; TRBD2 aligns across 7 bases. The germline V gene encodes CDR1 SQVTM and CDR2 ANQGSEA. J gave up 14 bases and V 1 base, and 3 bases lay outside the gene matches. CDR3 length: 10 residues. DNA of the CDR3: TGCAGCGTTGAAGGGACTAGAGCGTATTTT. It yields the protein CSVEGTRAYF.

The chain recombines TRBV27 with TRBJ2-7; maybe TRBD1 (5 bases). The CDR3 covers 20 residues. Germline V lookup: CDR1 MNHEY, CDR2 SMNVEV (reference sequence). Trimming stripped 4 bases from V and 3 bases from J, with 31 bases between. The CDR3 region is CASSSLSPLLTARPLYEQYF. The CDR3 bases are TGTGCCAGCAGTTCCCTATCCCCTTTACTGACAGCTCGCCCTCTCTACGAGCAGTACTTC.

V and J are TRBV19 and TRBJ2-7, with D maybe TRBD1 (6 bases). CDR1 and CDR2 from the germline V gene are LNHDA and SQIVND (reference sequence). The CDR3 extends over 16 amino acids. Deletions cut 1 base from V and 4 bases from J, with 17 bases between. The CDR3 region is CASSIVGAGQKYEQYF. The CDR3 DNA reads TGTGCCAGTAGTATAGTTGGGGCCGGACAGAAGTACGAGCAGTACTTC. Filled out from reference TRBV19 and TRBJ2-7, the complete variable domain reads DGGITQSPKYLFRKEGQNVTLSCEQNLNHDAMYWYRQDPGQGLRLIYYSQIVNDFQKGDIAEGYSVSREKKESFPLTVTSAQKNPTAFYLCASSIVGAGQKYEQYFGPGTRLTVT.

The gene calls are TRBV5-1 and TRBJ2-2, with TRBD2 identical over 9 bases. CDR1 and CDR2 (germline): SGHRS, YFSETQ. The CDR3 extends over 16 amino acids. V was clipped by 3 bases and J by 2 bases; unmatched bases: 5. The chain's CDR3 is CASSSLAGRNTGELFF. The CDR3 DNA sequence: TGCGCCAGCAGCTCCCTAGCGGGGCGTAACACCGGGGAGCTGTTTTTT. Full variable domain (missing parts from reference TRBV5-1 and TRBJ2-2): KAGVTQTPRYLIKTRGQQVTLSCSPISGHRSVSWYQQTPGQGLQFLFEYFSETQRNKGNFPGRFSGRQFSNSRSEMNVSTLELGDSALYLCASSSLAGRNTGELFFGEGSRLTVL.

V usage is TRBV7-9 and J usage is TRBJ2-3; 10 nucleotides line up with TRBD2. Trimming removed 5 bases from V and 2 bases from J; junction bases left unmatched: 7. The germline V gene has CDR1 SEHNR and CDR2 FQNEAQ (reference sequence). The CDR3 is 16 amino acids. CDR3: CASSIGLAATTDTQYF. As DNA, the CDR3 is TGTGCCAGCAGCATCGGACTAGCGGCTACCACAGATACGCAGTATTTT.

This clone came up once. V gene TRBV21-1 combines with J gene TRBJ2-7; TRBD1, as called in the table, went unchecked against the DNA. TRBV21-1 is deemed a pseudogene. The CDR3 spans 14 residues. The CDR3 loop is CASSKGGQGWEQYF. CDR3 DNA: TGTGCCAGCAGCAAAGGTGGCCAGGGCTGGGAGCAGTACTTC.

The chain is built from TRBV5-1 and TRBJ2-5; 7 bases are a match to TRBD2. Gene TRBJ2-7 matches the end of the DNA better, so the J call may be wrong. The CDR3 totals 14 residues. CDR1 SGHRS and CDR2 YFSETQ come from the germline V gene. The CDR3 spells CASSMAGRSYEQYF. CDR3 DNA sequence: TGCGCCAGCAGCATGGCCGGGAGGTCCTACGAGCAGTACTTC.

V usage is TRBV27 and J usage is TRBJ2-1, with 7 bases matching TRBD2. The length of the CDR3 is 14 residues. V lost 8 bases and J lost 3; bases outside the gene matches: 7. In germline, CDR1 is MNHEY, CDR2 SMNVEV (reference sequence). CDR3 DNA: TGTGCCAGCCTTAAGCGGGGAGGCTACAATGAGCAGTTCTTC. Residues: CASLKRGGYNEQFF.

The CDR3: CAWSRQNTGELFF. CDR3 DNA sequence: TGTGCCTGGAGTCGACAGAACACCGGGGAGCTGTTTTTT. The V and J genes are TRBV30 and TRBJ2-2; D ambiguous. The germline gives CDR1 GTSNPN, CDR2 SVGIG (reference sequence). V lost 2 bases and J 1 base, leaving 5 bases between the germline ends. The CDR3 is made up of 13 amino acids. Full variable domain (missing parts from reference TRBV30 and TRBJ2-2): SQTIHQWPATLVQPVGSPLSLECTVEGTSNPNLYWYRQAAGRGLQLLFYSVGIGQISSEVPQNLSASRPQDRQFILSSKKLLLSDSGFYLCAWSRQNTGELFFGEGSRLTVL.

This rearrangement joins TRBV5-6 to TRBJ2-6; D is perhaps TRBD1 (6 bases). This CDR3 contains 17 residues. Germline V gives CDR1 SGHDT, CDR2 YYEEEE. V was trimmed by 1 base and J by 0 bases, leaving 11 bases between them. CDR3 region: CASSLRTESSGANVLTF. The DNA of the CDR3 is TGTGCCAGCAGCTTGAGGACAGAAAGCTCTGGGGCCAACGTCCTGACTTTC.

The CDR3 DNA sequence: TGTGCCAGCAAGAGGAGCTCTGGGGCCAACGTCCTGACTTTC. Amino acids: CASKRSSGANVLTF. The chain combines TRBV27 with TRBJ2-6; the D is unclear. V was shortened by 7 bases and J by 0 bases, with 7 bases between the two germline ends. In germline, CDR1 is MNHEY, CDR2 SMNVEV (reference sequence). This CDR3 comprises 14 residues. The variable domain in full, completed from reference TRBV27 and TRBJ2-6, reads EAQVTQNPRYLITVTGKKLTVTCSQNMNHEYMSWYRQDPGLGLRQIYYSMNVEVTDKGDVPEGYKVSRKEKRNFPLILESPSPNQTSLYFCASKRSSGANVLTFGAGSRLTVL.

The gene calls are TRBV28 and TRBJ1-1; 12 bases are a match to TRBD1. CDR3 size: 16 residues. The J segment lost 2 bases and the V segment lost 5 bases, leaving 6 bases of the junction unmatched. The V gene's germline CDR1 is MDHEN and CDR2 SYDVKM. The chain's CDR3 is CASSQGGTGGNTEAFF. DNA of the CDR3: TGTGCCAGCAGTCAAGGTGGGACAGGGGGCAACACTGAAGCTTTCTTT. Full variable domain (remainder filled in from reference TRBV28 and TRBJ1-1): DVKVTQSSRYLVKRTGEKVFLECVQDMDHENMFWYRQDPGLGLRLIYFSYDVKMKEKGDIPEGYSVSREKKERFSLILESASTNQTSMYLCASSQGGTGGNTEAFFGQGTRLTVV.

The genes are TRBV7-8 and TRBJ2-3, with D maybe TRBD2 (6 bases). CDR1 is SGHVS, CDR2 FQNEAQ, per germline. This CDR3 has 16 amino acids. V lost 4 bases and J lost 0, with 14 bases in between. CDR3 loop: CASSYRRGASTDTQYF. Written as DNA, the CDR3 is TGTGCCAGCAGCTATAGGCGGGGAGCTAGCACAGATACGCAGTATTTT.

The chain recombines TRBV2 with TRBJ1-4; TRBD1 agrees at 9 bases. Trimming cost V 6 bases and J 8 bases; bases outside gene matches: 10. The CDR3 sequence is 15 residues long. CDR1 SNHLY and CDR2 FYNNEI come from the germline V gene. In DNA, the CDR3 is TGTGCCAGCAGGCCAGGGACAGGGCTTGGGGAAAAACTGTTTTTT. It is translated as CASRPGTGLGEKLFF.

The rearrangement joins TRBV7-9 to TRBJ2-5; 8 bases agree with TRBD1. The CDR3 is made up of 14 amino acids. Germline lookup yields CDR1 SEHNR and CDR2 FQNEAQ (reference sequence). Trimming took 9 bases from V and 1 from J; bases not matched to a gene: 7. The CDR3 loop reads CASLTGTGQETQYF. CDR3 coding DNA: TGTGCCAGTCTAACCGGGACAGGCCAAGAGACCCAGTACTTC. Looking up the rest from reference TRBV7-9 and TRBJ2-5 gives the full variable domain: DTGVSQNPRHKITKRGQNVTFRCDPISEHNRLYWYRQTLGQGPEFLTYFQNEAQLEKSRLLSDRFSAERPKGSFSTLEIQRTEQGDSAMYLCASLTGTGQETQYFGPGTRLLVL.

This chain joins TRBV11-2 and TRBJ2-7; TRBD2 is a possible D gene (5 bases). This CDR3 contains 14 residues. Trimming removed 4 bases from V and 0 bases from J, with 10 bases in between. CDR1 SGHAT and CDR2 FQNNGV come from the germline V gene. The CDR3 protein is CASSSGYGSYEQYF. For the CDR3, the DNA is TGTGCCAGCAGCTCGGGATACGGCTCCTACGAGCAGTACTTC.

The chain is built from TRBV9 and TRBJ2-6; TRBD1 agrees at 12 bases. V was pared by 2 bases and J by 0 bases, with 3 bases of the junction left unmatched. The length of the CDR3 is 18 residues. Germline values: CDR1 SGDLS, CDR2 YYNGEE. The CDR3 DNA reads as TGTGCCAGCAGCGTCAGGGACAGGGGGCTCTCTGGGGCCAACGTCCTGACTTTC. It codes for CASSVRDRGLSGANVLTF.

The V gene is TRBV6-1, the J gene TRBJ2-5, with D perhaps TRBD2 (7 bases). The germline gives CDR1 MNHNS, CDR2 SASEGT. The CDR3 has 15 amino acids. The V end lost 4 bases, the J end lost 5 bases, and 17 bases lay between the germline ends. In DNA, the CDR3 is TGTGCCAGCAGTGTTAGGGGGGGCGCCGCGGAGACCCAGTACTTC. This encodes CASSVRGGAAETQYF.

A few counts support this clone. The J gene is TRBJ2-3, the V gene TRBV5-4, with 9 positions matching TRBD1. The V and J ends lost 10 bases and 1 base, in that order; junction bases with no gene match: 7. CDR1 is SGHNT, CDR2 YYREEE, per germline (reference sequence). CDR3 length: 14 amino acids. DNA of the CDR3: TGTGCCGGGGGGGGACAGGGTGGCACAGATACGCAGTATTTT. Translating gives CAGGGQGGTDTQYF.

This clone has a single count. The chain carries TRBV28 and TRBJ1-5; D remains ambiguous. The length of the CDR3 is 14 residues. Trimming removed 9 bases at V and 2 bases at J, with 14 bases between. CDR1 is MDHEN, CDR2 SYDVKM, per germline. CDR3 DNA sequence: TGTGCCAGTATACAGTTAGTAGGCAATCAGCCCCAGCATTTT. Translating it yields CASIQLVGNQPQHF.

The chain couples TRBV11-2 to TRBJ2-7; possible D gene TRBD1, 6 bases. With 1 base removed from V and 6 bases from J, the gap between germline ends came to 16 bases. Germline assignment: CDR1 SGHAT and CDR2 FQNNGV. The CDR3 is 15 amino acids. CDR3 in DNA: TGTGCCAGCAGCTTAGGCCCCGCACAGGGTGTCGAGCAGTACTTC. Residues: CASSLGPAQGVEQYF.

The rearrangement links TRBV7-6 to TRBJ2-5; 7 nucleotides line up with TRBD2. With 7 bases clipped from V and 5 bases from J, the junction kept 13 bases outside the gene matches. Germline V CDR1 and CDR2: SGHVS, FNYEAQ. The CDR3 loop spans 15 amino acids. CDR3 sequence: CASTPGTGGWETQYF. CDR3 in DNA: TGTGCCAGCACCCCAGGGACGGGAGGCTGGGAGACCCAGTACTTC.

This chain uses TRBV6-1 with TRBJ2-4, with D maybe TRBD1 (6 bases). The CDR3 loop spans 13 amino acids. Trimming took 2 bases from V and 8 from J, leaving 10 bases between them. Germline V CDR1 and CDR2: MNHNS, SASEGT. The CDR3 loop is CASSESQGYIQYF. In DNA form, the CDR3 reads TGTGCCAGCAGTGAATCACAGGGCTACATTCAGTACTTC.

This clone was observed a few times. The genes are TRBV7-8 and TRBJ2-7, with 7 bases fitting TRBD1. The CDR3 is 13 residues long. Germline V gives CDR1 SGHVS, CDR2 FQNEAQ. The J segment lost 9 bases and the V segment lost 2 bases, leaving 7 bases of the junction unmatched. The DNA for the CDR3 is TGTGCCAGCAGCTTACCAGGGGGAATCGGGCAGTACTTC. Translated: CASSLPGGIGQYF. The full variable domain, with the rest looked up from reference TRBV7-8 and TRBJ2-7, is GAGVSQSPRYKVAKRGQDVALRCDPISGHVSLFWYQQALGQGPEFLTYFQNEAQLDKSGLPSDRFFAERPEGSVSTLKIQRTQQEDSAVYLCASSLPGGIGQYFGPGTRLTVT.

The J gene is TRBJ1-6, the V gene TRBV28; 9 nucleotides match TRBD1. CDR1 MDHEN and CDR2 SYDVKM come from the germline V gene. Unmatched junction bases numbered 6, after V lost 6 bases and J lost 9 bases. The CDR3 length is 14 residues. CDR3 amino acids: CASRNRGHGSPLHF. The CDR3 region has the DNA TGTGCCAGCAGGAACAGGGGGCACGGTTCACCCCTCCACTTT.

The V call is TRBV5-6, the J call TRBJ2-7; maybe TRBD2 (7 bases). The germline CDR1 and CDR2 sequences are SGHDT and YYEEEE. The CDR3 is 15 residues long. V lost 4 bases, J lost 5 bases, and 19 bases lay in between. The CDR3 here is CASSPMSEGGDEQYF. CDR3 sequence (DNA): TGTGCCAGCAGCCCCATGAGTGAGGGGGGGGACGAGCAGTACTTC. Using reference TRBV5-6 and TRBJ2-7 for the parts outside the CDR3, the full variable domain is DAGVTQSPTHLIKTRGQQVTLRCSPKSGHDTVSWYQQALGQGPQFIFQYYEEEERQRGNFPDRFSGHQFPNYSSELNVNALLLGDSALYLCASSPMSEGGDEQYFGPGTRLTVT.

The genes are TRBV30 and TRBJ2-3; 8 bases are a match to TRBD1. Germline V CDR1 and CDR2: GTSNPN, SVGIG (reference sequence). This CDR3 is built from 16 residues. The J segment lost 4 bases and the V segment lost 0 bases, leaving 9 bases of the junction unmatched. In nucleotides, the CDR3 is TGTGCCTGGAGTGTAAAGGTGGACAGGGTGGCAGATACGCAGTATTTT. Translating it yields CAWSVKVDRVADTQYF.

The V gene is TRBV11-2, the J gene TRBJ2-2, with 10 bases identical to TRBD1. V shed 1 base and J 6 bases; nucleotides not matched to a gene: 2. CDR3 size: 15 residues. Germline V gene data show CDR1 as SGHAT and CDR2 as FQNNGV. The DNA for the CDR3 is TGTGCCAGCAGCTTAGTAGGACAGGGGGCCGGGGAGCTGTTTTTT. As protein: CASSLVGQGAGELFF.

The chain uses TRBV30 and TRBJ1-1; D is undetermined. In germline, CDR1 is GTSNPN, CDR2 SVGIG (reference sequence). Trimming cost V 5 bases and J 1 base, with 32 bases left between them. The CDR3 length is 20 residues. CDR3 sequence (DNA): TGTGCCTGGGAGAGTTGGGCACCCAGTTTTAGTCTCGACAAGAACACTGAAGCTTTCTTT. It encodes CAWESWAPSFSLDKNTEAFF.

This clone was seen a handful of times. The chain joins TRBV4-1 to TRBJ1-5; TRBD1 matches 10 bases. V lost 3 bases to trimming and J lost 1 base; unmatched junction nucleotides: 0. Per germline, CDR1 MGHRA and CDR2 YSYEKL. The CDR3 extends over 15 amino acids. The CDR3 coding sequence is TGCGCCAGCAGCCAGGACAGGGGGAGCAATCAGCCCCAGCATTTT. It is translated as CASSQDRGSNQPQHF.

The chain is built from TRBV7-9 and TRBJ2-1; D gene ambiguous. V dropped 3 bases and J dropped 8 bases, with 11 bases sitting between them. Germline V gene data show CDR1 as SEHNR and CDR2 as FQNEAQ (reference sequence). The CDR3 totals 13 residues. The CDR3 region is CASSFLRNHEQFF. DNA of the CDR3: TGTGCCAGCAGCTTCCTTAGAAACCATGAGCAGTTCTTC.

This clone was detected once. This chain links TRBV7-9 with TRBJ2-7; perhaps TRBD2 as D (5 bases). V lost 5 bases, J lost 5 bases, and 22 bases lay in between. The CDR3 totals 16 residues. Germline CDR1 is SEHNR and CDR2 is FQNEAQ (reference sequence). CDR3 sequence: CASSLGGERGLHEQYF. For the CDR3, the DNA is TGTGCCAGCAGCCTAGGTGGGGAGAGAGGTCTGCACGAGCAGTACTTC.